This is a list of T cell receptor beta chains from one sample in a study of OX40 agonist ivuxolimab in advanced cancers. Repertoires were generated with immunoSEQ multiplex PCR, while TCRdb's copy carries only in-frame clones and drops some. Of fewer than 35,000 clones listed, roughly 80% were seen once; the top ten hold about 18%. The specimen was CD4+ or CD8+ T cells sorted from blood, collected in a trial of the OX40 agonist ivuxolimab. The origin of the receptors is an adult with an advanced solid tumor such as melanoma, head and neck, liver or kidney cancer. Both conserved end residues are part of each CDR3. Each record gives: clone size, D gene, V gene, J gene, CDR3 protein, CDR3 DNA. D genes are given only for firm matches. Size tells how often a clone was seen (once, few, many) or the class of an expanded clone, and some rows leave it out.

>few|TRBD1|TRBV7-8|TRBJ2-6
CASSFRGQGAPGANVLTF
TGTGCCAGCAGCTTTAGGGGACAGGGGGCGCCAGGGGCCAACGTCCTGACTTTC
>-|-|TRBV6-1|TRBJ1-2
CASSESAGDYGYTF
TGTGCCAGCAGTGAAAGTGCGGGGGACTATGGCTACACCTTC
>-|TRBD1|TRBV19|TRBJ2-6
CASRRTGGESGANVLTF
TGTGCCAGTAGAAGGACAGGGGGTGAGAGTGGGGCCAACGTCCTGACTTTC
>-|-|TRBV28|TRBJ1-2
CASSTHRADDGYTF
TGTGCCAGCAGTACCCACAGGGCGGACGACGGCTACACCTTC
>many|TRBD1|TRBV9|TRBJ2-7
CASSDNRDSSYEQYF
TGTGCCAGCAGCGACAACAGGGACAGCTCCTACGAGCAGTACTTC
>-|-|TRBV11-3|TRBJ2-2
CASSLGTATGELFF
TGTGCCAGCAGCTTAGGGACAGCCACCGGGGAGCTGTTTTTT
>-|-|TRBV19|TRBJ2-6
CASSSRAGGANVLTF
TGTGCCAGTAGTTCACGGGCAGGGGGGGCCAACGTCCTGACTTTC
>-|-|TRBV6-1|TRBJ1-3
CASSRNPNTIYF
TGTGCCAGCAGTCGGAATCCAAACACCATATATTTT
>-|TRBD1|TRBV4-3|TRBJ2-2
CASSHHTGDTGELFF
TGCGCCAGCAGCCACCACACAGGGGACACCGGGGAGCTGTTTTTT
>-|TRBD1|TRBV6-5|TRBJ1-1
CASSRDRGTEAFF
TGTGCCAGCAGCCGGGACAGGGGCACTGAAGCTTTCTTT
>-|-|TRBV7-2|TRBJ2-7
CASSLDLRVEQYF
TGTGCCAGCAGCTTAGATCTTCGGGTCGAGCAGTACTTC
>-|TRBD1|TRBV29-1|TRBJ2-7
CSVEVGEMGQGAYEQYF
TGCAGCGTTGAAGTAGGAGAGATGGGACAGGGGGCATACGAGCAGTACTTC
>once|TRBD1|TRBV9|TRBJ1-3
CASSVETGGPGNTIYF
TGTGCCAGCAGCGTAGAGACAGGGGGACCGGGAAACACCATATATTTT
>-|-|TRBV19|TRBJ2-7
CASSFRGQGSYEQYF
TGTGCCAGTAGTTTTAGGGGCCAGGGTAGTTACGAGCAGTACTTC
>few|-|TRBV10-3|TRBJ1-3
CAISEPRGRNTIYF
TGTGCCATCAGTGAACCCCGGGGGAGAAACACCATATATTTT
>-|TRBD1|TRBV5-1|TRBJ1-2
CASSRQGAEDGYTF
TGCGCCAGCAGCCGACAGGGGGCCGAGGATGGCTACACCTTC
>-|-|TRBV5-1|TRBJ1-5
CASSLSGAINQPQHF
TGCGCCAGCAGCTTATCCGGGGCCATCAATCAGCCCCAGCATTTT
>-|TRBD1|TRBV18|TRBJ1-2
CASSQTGEGNYGYTF
TGTGCCAGCTCACAAACAGGGGAAGGAAACTATGGCTACACCTTC
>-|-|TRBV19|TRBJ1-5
CASSITGLGPQHF
TGTGCCAGTAGTATTACGGGGCTGGGGCCCCAGCATTTT
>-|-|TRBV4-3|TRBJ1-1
CASSQEYGLNEAFF
TGCGCCAGCAGCCAAGAATACGGACTCAATGAAGCTTTCTTT
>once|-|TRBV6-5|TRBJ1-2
CASSYGREVGYTF
TGTGCCAGCAGTTACGGCAGGGAAGTTGGCTACACCTTC
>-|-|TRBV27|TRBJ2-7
CASSLFPGDSLMYEQYF
TGTGCCAGCAGTTTATTCCCCGGAGACTCTTTAATGTACGAGCAGTACTTC
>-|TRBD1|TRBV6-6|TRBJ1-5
CASNFLGTVHQPQHF
TGTGCCAGCAATTTTTTAGGGACAGTACATCAGCCCCAGCATTTT